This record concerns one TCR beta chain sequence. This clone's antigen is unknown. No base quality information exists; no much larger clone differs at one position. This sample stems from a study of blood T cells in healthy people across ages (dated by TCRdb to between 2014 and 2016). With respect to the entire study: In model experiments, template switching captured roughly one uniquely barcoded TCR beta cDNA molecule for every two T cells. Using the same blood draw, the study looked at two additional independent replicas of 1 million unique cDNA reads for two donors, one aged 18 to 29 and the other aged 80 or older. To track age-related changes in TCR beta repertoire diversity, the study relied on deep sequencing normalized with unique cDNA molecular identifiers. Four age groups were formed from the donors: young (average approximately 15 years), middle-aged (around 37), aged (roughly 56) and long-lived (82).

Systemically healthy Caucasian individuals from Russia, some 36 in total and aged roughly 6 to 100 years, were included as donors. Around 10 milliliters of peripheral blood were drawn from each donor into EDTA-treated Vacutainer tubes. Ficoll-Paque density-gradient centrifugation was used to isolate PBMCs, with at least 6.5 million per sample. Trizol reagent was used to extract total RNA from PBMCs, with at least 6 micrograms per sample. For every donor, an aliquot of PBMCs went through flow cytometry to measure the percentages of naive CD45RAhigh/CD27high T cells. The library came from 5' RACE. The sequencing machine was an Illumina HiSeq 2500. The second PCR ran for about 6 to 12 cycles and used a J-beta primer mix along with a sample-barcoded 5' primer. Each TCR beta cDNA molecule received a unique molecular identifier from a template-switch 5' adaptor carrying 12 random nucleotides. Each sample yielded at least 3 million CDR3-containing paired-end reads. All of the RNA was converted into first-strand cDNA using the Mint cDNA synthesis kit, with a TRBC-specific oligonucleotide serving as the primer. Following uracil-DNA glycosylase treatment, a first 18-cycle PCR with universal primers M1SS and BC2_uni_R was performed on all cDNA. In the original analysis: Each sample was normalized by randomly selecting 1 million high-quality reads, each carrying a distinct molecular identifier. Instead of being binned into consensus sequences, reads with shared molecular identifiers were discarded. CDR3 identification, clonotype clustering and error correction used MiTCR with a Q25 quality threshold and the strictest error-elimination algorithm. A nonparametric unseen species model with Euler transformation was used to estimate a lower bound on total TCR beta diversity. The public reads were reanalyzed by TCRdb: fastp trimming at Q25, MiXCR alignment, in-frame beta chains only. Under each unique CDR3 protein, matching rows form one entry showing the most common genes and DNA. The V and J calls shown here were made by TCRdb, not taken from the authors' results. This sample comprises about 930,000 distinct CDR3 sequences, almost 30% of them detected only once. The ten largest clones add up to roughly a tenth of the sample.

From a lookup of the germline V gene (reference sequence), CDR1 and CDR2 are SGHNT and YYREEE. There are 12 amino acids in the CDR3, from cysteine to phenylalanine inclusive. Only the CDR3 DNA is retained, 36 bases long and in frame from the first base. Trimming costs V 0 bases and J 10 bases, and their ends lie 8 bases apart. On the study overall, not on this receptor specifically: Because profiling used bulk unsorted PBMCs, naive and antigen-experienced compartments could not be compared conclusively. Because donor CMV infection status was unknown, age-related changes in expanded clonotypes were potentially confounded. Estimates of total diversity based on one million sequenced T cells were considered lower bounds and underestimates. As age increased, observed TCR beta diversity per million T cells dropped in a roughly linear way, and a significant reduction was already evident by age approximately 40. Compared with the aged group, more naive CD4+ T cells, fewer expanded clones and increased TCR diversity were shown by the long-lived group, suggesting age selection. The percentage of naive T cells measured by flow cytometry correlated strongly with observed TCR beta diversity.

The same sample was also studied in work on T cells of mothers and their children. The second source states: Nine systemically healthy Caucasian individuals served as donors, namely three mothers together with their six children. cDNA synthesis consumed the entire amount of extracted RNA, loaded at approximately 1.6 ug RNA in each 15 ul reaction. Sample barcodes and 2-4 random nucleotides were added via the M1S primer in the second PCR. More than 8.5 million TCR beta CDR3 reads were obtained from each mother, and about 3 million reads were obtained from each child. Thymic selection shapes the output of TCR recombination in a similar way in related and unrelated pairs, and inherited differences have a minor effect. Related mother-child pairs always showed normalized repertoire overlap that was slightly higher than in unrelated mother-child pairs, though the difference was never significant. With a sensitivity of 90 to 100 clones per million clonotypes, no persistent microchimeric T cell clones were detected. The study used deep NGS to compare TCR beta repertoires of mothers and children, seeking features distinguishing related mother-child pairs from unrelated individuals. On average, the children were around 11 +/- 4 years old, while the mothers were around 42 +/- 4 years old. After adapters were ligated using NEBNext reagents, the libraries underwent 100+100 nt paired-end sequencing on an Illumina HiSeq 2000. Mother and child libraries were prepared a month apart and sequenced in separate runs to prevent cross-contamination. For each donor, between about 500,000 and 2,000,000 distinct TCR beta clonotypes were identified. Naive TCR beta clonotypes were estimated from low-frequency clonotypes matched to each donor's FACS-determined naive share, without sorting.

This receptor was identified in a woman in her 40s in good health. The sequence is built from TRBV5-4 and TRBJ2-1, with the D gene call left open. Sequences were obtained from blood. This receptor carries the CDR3 CASSLDRLEQFF. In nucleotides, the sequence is TGTGCCAGCAGCTTGGACAGATTGGAGCAGTTCTTC.